The 10 T cell receptor beta chains in this list originate from one sample, sequenced in a study of blood T cell repertoires in COVID-19. Repertoires were generated with immunoSEQ multiplex PCR, while TCRdb's copy carries only in-frame clones and drops some. The table includes over 100,000 clones, around 90% detected once. Sequencing input: peripheral blood. These receptor sequences come from a human donor in a cohort sampled during active COVID-19.

The rearrangement uses TRBV5-1 and TRBJ1-1, with D possibly matching TRBD1 (5 bases). The V end was cut by 3 bases, the J end by 1 base, with 10 bases between. There are 14 residues in the CDR3. The V gene's germline CDR1 is SGHRS and CDR2 YFSETQ. The CDR3 DNA sequence: TGCGCCAGCAGCTCTCACACAGGGAACACTGAAGCTTTCTTT. Translation gives CASSSHTGNTEAFF.

The genes are TRBV5-1 and TRBJ1-1, with 12 nucleotides matching TRBD1. J gave up 0 bases and V 7 bases, and 4 bases lay outside the gene matches. The germline V gene has CDR1 SGHRS and CDR2 YFSETQ. The CDR3 has 15 amino acids. The CDR3 bases are TGCGCCAGCTGCGGGACAGGGGGCATGAACACTGAAGCTTTCTTT. It is translated as CASCGTGGMNTEAFF.

This rearrangement joins TRBV19 to TRBJ2-4, with 10 bases lining up with TRBD2. Germline V gene sequence: CDR1 LNHDA, CDR2 SQIVND (reference sequence). With V trimmed by 1 base and J by 4 bases, 13 bases remained unmatched. The CDR3 extends over 19 amino acids. The CDR3 is CASSIGVAGGSRAKNIQYF. The CDR3, as DNA: TGTGCCAGTAGTATAGGGGTAGCGGGAGGAAGTCGGGCAAAAAACATTCAGTACTTC.

The chain couples TRBV4-1 to TRBJ1-1; weak D call: TRBD1 (6 bases). CDR1 is MGHRA, CDR2 YSYEKL, per germline. V was trimmed by 3 bases and J by 7 bases, leaving 18 bases between them. The CDR3 is 15 amino acids. The CDR3 bases are TGCGCCAGCAGCCAGCTGCCCGGGACAATTAATGAAGCTTTCTTT. It specifies CASSQLPGTINEAFF.

This chain joins TRBV9 and TRBJ2-7; TRBD2 agrees at 9 bases. V was pared by 5 bases and J by 3 bases, with 3 bases of the junction left unmatched. The V gene's germline CDR1 is SGDLS and CDR2 YYNGEE. This CDR3 spans 13 amino acids. CDR3 residues: CASSWRGGYEQYF. CDR3 coding DNA: TGTGCCAGCAGTTGGCGGGGGGGCTACGAGCAGTACTTC.

The chain joins TRBV19 to TRBJ1-2, with D possibly being TRBD1 (6 bases). The germline V and J ends were trimmed by 6 bases and 3 bases, with 17 bases remaining between them. The CDR3 totals 15 residues. The germline V gene encodes CDR1 LNHDA and CDR2 SQIVND (reference sequence). The CDR3 DNA reads as TGTGCCAGTAGGCCCTTATCAGGGGATGACTATGGCTACACCTTC. Protein sequence: CASRPLSGDDYGYTF.

This chain links TRBV19 with TRBJ2-1; 10 bases are shared with TRBD2. This CDR3 comprises 18 residues. V lost 7 bases and J lost 2; bases outside the gene matches: 14. Germline CDR1 reads LNHDA; CDR2 reads SQIVND (reference sequence). This chain's CDR3 is CASTLFPGLAETYNEQFF. In DNA form, the CDR3 reads TGTGCCAGTACCCTATTTCCCGGACTAGCGGAGACCTACAATGAGCAGTTCTTC.

The rearrangement links TRBV4-1 to TRBJ1-1; no clear D. Germline lookup yields CDR1 MGHRA and CDR2 YSYEKL. CDR3 length equals 17 residues. V gave up 1 base and J gave up 1 base, with 16 bases separating them. The CDR3 sequence is CASSQVGFGEANTEAFF. CDR3 nucleotide sequence: TGCGCCAGCAGCCAAGTCGGCTTCGGGGAGGCGAACACTGAAGCTTTCTTT.

The chain couples TRBV4-3 to TRBJ1-4; no clear D. This CDR3 spans 14 amino acids. The germline gives CDR1 LGHNA, CDR2 YSLEER. The V end lost 5 bases, the J end lost 1 base, and 8 bases lay between the germline ends. The CDR3 bases are TGCGCCAGCAGCTATCTCGGAACTAATGAAAAACTGTTTTTT. Translating it yields CASSYLGTNEKLFF.

The chain combines TRBV5-4 with TRBJ2-3, with D perhaps TRBD1 (5 bases). V was pared by 0 bases and J by 8 bases, with 10 bases between. Looked up from germline, CDR1 is SGHNT and CDR2 is YYREEE (reference sequence). This CDR3 is 13 amino acids long. CDR3 in amino acids: CASSLEGPGTQYF. DNA of the CDR3: TGTGCCAGCAGCTTGGAGGGGCCAGGTACGCAGTATTTT.